Following are 23 T cell receptor beta chains from one sample sequenced in a study of cytomegalovirus exposure and HLA in healthy donors. Assay used: immunoSEQ multiplex PCR; TCRdb lists only in-frame clones, some missing. The table lists roughly 240,000 clones, approximately 87% of them singletons. Sequences were obtained from PBMCs. These receptors were obtained from a man between 18 and 29 years old in good health and CMV-seronegative.

In this sample, this clone turned up once. One junction end disagrees with the germline gene, perhaps due to a read error. The identical CDR3 is also encoded by other nucleotide sequences in the sample. This chain connects TRBV7-7 to TRBJ2-1; D call uncertain. The CDR3 extends over 13 amino acids. CDR1 SSHAT and CDR2 FNYEAQ come from the germline V gene (reference sequence). CDR3 sequence reads: CASSLGQYNEQFF. CDR3 bases: TGTGCTAGCAGCTTAGGGCAGTACAATGAGCAGTTCTTC. The variable domain in full, with the rest retrieved from reference TRBV7-7 and TRBJ2-1, is GAGVSQSPRYKVTKRGQDVTLRCDPISSHATLYWYQQALGQGPEFLTYFNYEAQPDKSGLPSDRFSAERPEGSISTLTIQRTEQRDSAMYRCASSLGQYNEQFFGPGTRLTVL.

The rearrangement uses TRBV6-5 and TRBJ1-2; D is perhaps TRBD1 (6 bases). Trimming pared 8 bases from V and 5 bases from J, leaving 15 bases between. CDR3 length: 13 amino acids. Germline V CDR1 and CDR2: MNHEY, SVGAGI. The CDR3 region is CASQGSRWYGYTF. DNA for the CDR3: TGTGCCAGCCAGGGGAGTAGGTGGTATGGCTACACCTTC.

This clone was seen a single time. CDR3: CASSLWGENTQYF. DNA for the CDR3: TGTGCCAGCAGCTTATGGGGGGAGAATACGCAGTATTTT. The chain links TRBV7-9 to TRBJ2-3; D may be TRBD2 (6 bases). Germline V lookup: CDR1 SEHNR, CDR2 FQNEAQ (reference sequence). V lost 2 bases and J 7 bases, leaving 10 bases between the germline ends. The CDR3 runs to 13 residues.

The chain is built from TRBV15 and TRBJ1-6; a weak D match, TRBD1 (6 bases). Trimming took 5 bases from V and 8 from J, leaving 16 bases between them. Germline assignment: CDR1 LNHNV and CDR2 YYDKDF (reference sequence). The CDR3 sequence is 15 residues long. In DNA, the CDR3 is TGTGCCACCAGCCAGCGGGGGGCCCTCGATTCACCCCTCCACTTT. Protein: CATSQRGALDSPLHF.

The V and J genes are TRBV7-9 and TRBJ1-5; D not certain. Germline loops: CDR1 SEHNR, CDR2 FQNEAQ (reference sequence). The V end was cut by 1 base, the J end by 7 bases, with 5 bases between. This CDR3 contains 12 residues. The chain's CDR3 is CASSLDSQPQHF. The DNA of the CDR3 is TGTGCCAGCAGCTTAGATAGCCAGCCCCAGCATTTT.

The chain is built from TRBV6-5 and TRBJ1-1, with TRBD1 as a possible D gene (5 bases). The V gene's germline CDR1 is MNHEY and CDR2 SVGAGI. The CDR3 loop spans 15 amino acids. V lost 0 bases and J 0 bases, leaving 8 bases between the germline ends. The CDR3, as DNA: TGTGCCAGCAGTTACTCTAGGGGATTGAACACTGAAGCTTTCTTT. It encodes CASSYSRGLNTEAFF.

The rearrangement uses TRBV5-6 and TRBJ1-3, with TRBD1 matching over 11 bases. V trimming: 4 bases; J trimming: 4 bases; junction bases outside the gene matches: 7. In germline, CDR1 is SGHDT, CDR2 YYEEEE. CDR3 size: 16 residues. The CDR3 is CASSLDRGLIGNTIYF. As DNA, the CDR3 is TGTGCCAGCAGCCTGGACAGGGGGCTGATCGGAAACACCATATATTTT. The full variable domain, with the rest looked up from reference TRBV5-6 and TRBJ1-3, is DAGVTQSPTHLIKTRGQQVTLRCSPKSGHDTVSWYQQALGQGPQFIFQYYEEEERQRGNFPDRFSGHQFPNYSSELNVNALLLGDSALYLCASSLDRGLIGNTIYFGEGSWLTVV.

The CDR3 DNA sequence: TGTGCCAGCAGTATAGGGGGGGGGTATAATTCACCCCTCCACTTT. This gives the protein CASSIGGGYNSPLHF. The rearrangement joins TRBV2 to TRBJ1-6; tentatively, D is TRBD1 (6 bases). The CDR3 is made up of 15 amino acids. Trimming took off 5 bases at V and 4 bases at J, with 12 bases between the two ends. Germline V CDR1 and CDR2: SNHLY, FYNNEI.

J is TRBJ2-3 and V is TRBV6-4; 10 nucleotides agree with TRBD2. The V and J ends lost 5 bases and 1 base, in that order; junction bases with no gene match: 3. The CDR3 extends over 15 amino acids. Per the germline V gene, CDR1 is MRHNA and CDR2 is SNTAGT. In DNA, the CDR3 is TGTGCCAGCAGTTTCCTAGCGGGGGGCACAGATACGCAGTATTTT. Translating gives CASSFLAGGTDTQYF.

In this sample, this clone turned up once. The J gene is TRBJ2-3, the V gene TRBV28, with 8 bases fitting TRBD1. Germline V gene lookup returns CDR1 MDHEN and CDR2 SYDVKM. The CDR3 length is 14 residues. V shed 7 bases and J 4 bases; nucleotides not matched to a gene: 7. The CDR3 coding sequence is TGTGCCAGCATGGGGACAGGTGTGGCAGATACGCAGTATTTT. It specifies CASMGTGVADTQYF.

The J gene is TRBJ2-1, the V gene TRBV5-8; 10 bases are shared with TRBD2. The junction had 10 bases not matched to a gene; V was cut back by 1 base and J by 9 bases. This CDR3 has 16 residues. Germline lookup yields CDR1 SGHTS and CDR2 YDEGEE. The CDR3 is CASSLFLSGRAGEQFF. The CDR3 region has the DNA TGTGCCAGCAGCTTGTTCCTCAGCGGGAGGGCGGGTGAGCAGTTCTTC.

This chain joins TRBV7-9 and TRBJ1-6; tentatively, D is TRBD1 (5 bases). The CDR3 has 13 residues. Trimming left V 5 bases short and J 8 bases short, with 10 bases between. Germline assignment: CDR1 SEHNR and CDR2 FQNEAQ (reference sequence). CDR3 sequence: CASSPPGYSPLHF. In DNA, the CDR3 is TGTGCCAGCAGCCCCCCAGGGTATTCACCCCTCCACTTT.

The rearrangement uses TRBV5-4 and TRBJ2-7, with a possible D match to TRBD2 (6 bases). The germline gives CDR1 SGHNT, CDR2 YYREEE (reference sequence). Trimming took off 4 bases at V and 4 bases at J, with 18 bases between the two ends. This CDR3 is built from 15 residues. The DNA for the CDR3 is TGTGCCAGCAGCCCGGGGGTAGGACCAGCGTACGAGCAGTACTTC. Protein product: CASSPGVGPAYEQYF.

The chain is built from TRBV27 and TRBJ2-2; maybe TRBD2 (5 bases). The V gene lost 0 bases and the J gene lost 6 bases, with 8 bases spanning the gap. The CDR3 has 14 amino acids. Germline CDR1 reads MNHEY; CDR2 reads SMNVEV (reference sequence). CDR3 DNA sequence: TGTGCCAGCAGTTTATCGAGGGTGGCCGGGGAGCTGTTTTTT. It encodes CASSLSRVAGELFF.

The V and J genes are TRBV5-8 and TRBJ1-4; D ambiguous. Per germline, CDR1 SGHTS and CDR2 YDEGEE. There are 13 residues in the CDR3. V was trimmed by 1 base and J by 5 bases, leaving 6 bases between them. The CDR3 loop reads CASSLSQNEKLFF. CDR3 nucleotides: TGTGCCAGCAGCTTGAGTCAGAATGAAAAACTGTTTTTT. Based on the CDR3 plus reference TRBV5-8 and TRBJ1-4, the full variable domain is EAGVTQSPTHLIKTRGQQATLRCSPISGHTSVYWYQQALGLGLQFLLWYDEGEERNRGNFPPRFSGRQFPNYSSELNVNALELEDSALYLCASSLSQNEKLFFGSGTQLSVL.

The chain recombines TRBV7-9 with TRBJ1-3; D is unresolved. Between the trimmed V and J ends, which lost 4 bases and 2 bases, there was a span of 6 bases. The CDR3 runs to 13 residues. Germline CDR1 SEHNR, CDR2 FQNEAQ (reference sequence). This chain's CDR3 is CASSWAAGNTIYF. The CDR3 coding sequence is TGTGCCAGCAGCTGGGCAGCTGGAAACACCATATATTTT.

The chain joins TRBV5-6 to TRBJ2-5; perhaps TRBD2 as D (5 bases). The V end was cut by 2 bases, the J end by 5 bases, with 19 bases between. The CDR3 is 16 residues long. Germline assignment: CDR1 SGHDT and CDR2 YYEEEE. CDR3 bases: TGTGCCAGCAGCTTTTCTTCAGGACTCCCCAGGGAGACCCAGTACTTC. Residues: CASSFSSGLPRETQYF.

The genes are TRBV9 and TRBJ2-3; the match to TRBD1 covers 7 bases. This CDR3 is 15 amino acids long. CDR1 SGDLS and CDR2 YYNGEE come from the germline V gene. The V gene end was trimmed by 3 bases and the J gene end by 2 bases; junction bases not matched to a gene: 6. CDR3 residues: CASSGGGAVTDTQYF. The CDR3 nucleotides read TGTGCCAGCAGCGGAGGGGGCGCCGTCACAGATACGCAGTATTTT.

This clone was recorded only once. Additional DNA sequences in this sample encode the identical CDR3. This chain connects TRBV4-3 to TRBJ2-7; no definite D call. The germline V and J ends were trimmed by 0 bases and 4 bases, with 10 bases remaining between them. This CDR3 is 14 amino acids long. Germline V lookup: CDR1 LGHNA, CDR2 YSLEER. The CDR3 region is CASSQDLVSYEQYF. The CDR3 DNA is TGCGCCAGCAGCCAAGATCTAGTATCGTACGAGCAGTACTTC.

The chain carries TRBV4-3 and TRBJ1-4; 9 bases match TRBD1. From germline, CDR1 is LGHNA and CDR2 YSLEER. The CDR3 has 14 residues. Trimming at V came to 4 bases and at J to 4 bases, leaving 1 base not matched to a gene. CDR3 loop: CASSPGQGNEKLFF. CDR3 DNA sequence: TGCGCCAGCAGCCCGGGACAGGGTAATGAAAAACTGTTTTTT.

This chain links TRBV4-3 with TRBJ2-5; TRBD2 might be the D (7 bases). There are 17 residues in the CDR3. Trimming stripped 4 bases from V and 1 base from J, with 19 bases between. The germline gives CDR1 LGHNA, CDR2 YSLEER. CDR3 in amino acids: CASSPLIGGGRQETQYF. CDR3 in DNA: TGCGCCAGCAGCCCCTTAATTGGGGGGGGGCGCCAAGAGACCCAGTACTTC.

The chain links TRBV6-5 to TRBJ2-2, with D possibly TRBD2 on 7 matching bases. Germline CDR1 and CDR2: MNHEY and SVGAGI. V was clipped by 0 bases and J by 7 bases, with 12 bases between them. CDR3 size: 15 residues. The CDR3: CASSYSGEGDGELFF. CDR3 bases: TGTGCCAGCAGTTACTCGGGGGAGGGGGACGGGGAGCTGTTTTTT.

This chain links TRBV10-3 with TRBJ2-5; 11 nucleotides agree with TRBD2. Germline CDR1 ENHRY, CDR2 SYGVKD. This CDR3 comprises 18 residues. V was pared by 2 bases and J by 0 bases, with 8 bases of the junction left unmatched. The CDR3, as DNA: TGTGCCATCAGTGAGACACTACCGGGACTAGCGGACCAAGAGACCCAGTACTTC. Its protein is CAISETLPGLADQETQYF.